The 4 T cell receptor beta chains presented below share a single source sample, sequenced in a study of Graves' ophthalmopathy and Graves' hyperthyroidism. Amplification from RNA transcripts yielded the TCR beta CDR3 regions. A first-round RT-PCR used HTBI primers, followed by a second-round multiplex PCR. MiXCR was run by TCRdb on the multiplex PCR reads, yielding one entry per CDR3 protein. The sample lists 560,000 or so distinct CDR3 sequences, about two fifths occurring once. Sequences were obtained from peripheral blood or thyroid tissue (not recorded which). These receptors were obtained from an adult man with Graves' hyperthyroidism.

This chain's CDR3 is CASNPAGGQGIAQPQHF. The CDR3 DNA reads TGTGCCAGCAATCCGGCCGGGGGACAGGGGATTGCTCAGCCCCAGCATTTT. The J gene is TRBJ1-5, the V gene TRBV12-3 or TRBV12-4; TRBD1 matches 10 bases. J lost 6 bases, V lost 7 bases, and 15 bases had no gene match. The CDR3 sequence is 17 residues long.

Details on this clonotype: Possible read error: a much larger clone is one base away. V is TRBV6-1 and J is TRBJ1-1; maybe TRBD1 (6 bases). The CDR3 runs 13 residues. V was cut by 5 bases and J by 6 bases, with 13 bases left in between. Germline V gene data show CDR1 as MNHNS and CDR2 as SASEGT. This CDR3 is CASSTDRHAEAFF. DNA for the CDR3: TGTGCCAGCAGTACCGACAGGCACGCTGAAGCTTTCTTT.

The chain combines TRBV7-2 with TRBJ2-3, with D possibly TRBD1 on 5 matching bases. The CDR3 loop spans 14 amino acids. V was trimmed by 5 bases and J by 0 bases, leaving 9 bases between them. The germline CDR1 and CDR2 sequences are SGHTA and FQGNSA. CDR3 sequence (DNA): TGTGCCAGCAGCCGGACACGGAGCACAGATACGCAGTATTTT. Translating it yields CASSRTRSTDTQYF.

This clonotype occurred many times. The chain employs TRBV19 and TRBJ2-5; D may be TRBD1 (6 bases). The CDR3 covers 14 residues. V lost 6 bases, J lost 2 bases, and 13 bases lay in between. Germline CDR1 and CDR2: LNHDA and SQIVND (reference sequence). The CDR3 region is CASSQAGVQETQYF. The CDR3 DNA follows: TGTGCCAGTAGCCAGGCAGGGGTACAAGAGACCCAGTACTTC.